The clone carrying this T cell receptor beta chain has only a few counts. This CDR3 is built from 14 residues. V lost 4 bases, J lost 2 bases, and 12 bases lay in between. CDR1 LNHDA and CDR2 SQIVND come from the germline V gene (reference sequence). The sample belongs to a study of Ad26.COV2.S vaccination and SARS-CoV-2 variants. Documented treatment: some 20 received Ad26.COV2.S at low or high dose, single or two shots; roughly five received placebo; per-sample allocation not given. Samples analyzed were those drawn on day 63 after the first vaccine or placebo injection. TCRdb keeps only in-frame clones here, not all; method: immunoSEQ multiplex PCR. In the table there are approximately 350,000 clones, under 90% of which are singletons.

The chain combines TRBV19 with TRBJ2-7; D gene ambiguous. This receptor was obtained from a person aged 18-60 years who received the Ad26.COV2.S COVID-19 vaccine or a placebo. The input for sequencing was peripheral blood, taken in a trial of Ad26.COV2.S vaccine versus placebo. The CDR3 spells CASSTNLGPYEQYF. DNA for the CDR3: TGTGCCAGTAGTACAAACCTGGGCCCCTACGAGCAGTACTTC.